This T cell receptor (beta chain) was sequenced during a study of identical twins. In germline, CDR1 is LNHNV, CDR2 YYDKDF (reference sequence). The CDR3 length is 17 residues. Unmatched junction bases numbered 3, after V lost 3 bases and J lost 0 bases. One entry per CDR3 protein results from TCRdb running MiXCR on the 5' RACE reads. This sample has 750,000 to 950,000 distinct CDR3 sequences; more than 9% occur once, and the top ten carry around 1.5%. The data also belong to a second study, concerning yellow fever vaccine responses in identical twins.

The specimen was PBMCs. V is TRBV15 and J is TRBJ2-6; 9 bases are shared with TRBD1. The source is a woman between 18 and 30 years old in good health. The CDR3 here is CATSRLGQGSGANVLTF. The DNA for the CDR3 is TGTGCCACCAGCAGGTTGGGACAGGGCTCTGGGGCCAACGTCCTGACTTTC.